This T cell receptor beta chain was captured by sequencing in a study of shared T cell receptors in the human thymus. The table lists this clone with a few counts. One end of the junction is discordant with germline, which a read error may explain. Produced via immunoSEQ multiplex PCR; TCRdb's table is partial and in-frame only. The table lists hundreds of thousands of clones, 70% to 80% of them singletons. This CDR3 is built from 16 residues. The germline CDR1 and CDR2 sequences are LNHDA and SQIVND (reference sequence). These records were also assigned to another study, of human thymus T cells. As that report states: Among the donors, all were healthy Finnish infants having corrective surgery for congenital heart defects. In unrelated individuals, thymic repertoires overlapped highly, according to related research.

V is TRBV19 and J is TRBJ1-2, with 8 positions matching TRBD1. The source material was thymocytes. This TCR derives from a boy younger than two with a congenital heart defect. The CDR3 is CATSSMSGQVDKGYTF. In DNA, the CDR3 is TGTGCCACTAGTTCGATGTCGGGACAGGTCGATAAGGGCTACACCTTC.